The 28 T cell receptor beta chains in this list originate from one sample, sequenced in a study of early T cells in non-severe SARS-CoV-2 infection. From the 5' RACE reads, TCRdb called clonotypes with MiXCR, one entry per CDR3 protein. The table includes roughly 58,000 distinct CDR3 sequences, 11% detected once. The material sequenced was whole blood. The receptors here all came from an adult who was a healthcare worker with PCR-confirmed SARS-CoV-2 infection or an uninfected control (not recorded which).

The chain couples TRBV4-2 to TRBJ2-2; 13 positions match TRBD2. Per the germline V gene, CDR1 is LGHNA and CDR2 is YNFKEQ. CDR3 length equals 16 residues. The trim removed 5 bases at V and 4 bases at J, leaving 4 bases unmatched. CDR3 residues: CASSARLAGGTGELFF. In nucleotides, the CDR3 is TGTGCCAGCAGCGCGCGACTAGCGGGGGGCACCGGGGAGCTGTTTTTT.

The gene calls are TRBV10-1 and TRBJ2-3; D ambiguous. The V end lost 3 bases, the J end lost 7 bases, and 5 bases lay between the germline ends. CDR1 and CDR2 (germline): WNHNN, SYGVQD (reference sequence). The CDR3 sequence is 11 residues long. The CDR3 DNA sequence: TGCGCCAGCAGTGATGGGAATACGCAGTATTTT. It codes for CASSDGNTQYF.

This clonotype was found many times. This chain uses TRBV7-6 with TRBJ2-7; 9 bases map to TRBD1. CDR1 and CDR2 (germline): SGHVS, FNYEAQ. The V segment lost 4 bases and the J segment 3 bases; nucleotides outside the gene matches: 10. The CDR3 loop spans 16 amino acids. The CDR3 DNA reads TGTGCCAGCAGCTGGGGGCCGGGACAGGGTGACTACGAGCAGTACTTC. Protein sequence: CASSWGPGQGDYEQYF. Full variable domain (missing parts from reference TRBV7-6 and TRBJ2-7): GAGVSQSPRYKVTKRGQDVALRCDPISGHVSLYWYRQALGQGPEFLTYFNYEAQQDKSGLPNDRFSAERPEGSISTLTIQRTEQRDSAMYRCASSWGPGQGDYEQYFGPGTRLTVT.

This clonotype was observed many times. The CDR3 sequence is CASSPRYNEQFF. The CDR3 DNA reads as TGTGCCAGCAGTCCACGTTACAATGAGCAGTTCTTC. V usage is TRBV27 and J usage is TRBJ2-1; D is undetermined. Trimming stripped 5 bases from V and 4 bases from J, with 6 bases between. The V gene's germline CDR1 is MNHEY and CDR2 SMNVEV (reference sequence). The CDR3 sequence is 12 residues long.

This clonotype showed up just a few times. The V call is TRBV5-4, the J call TRBJ2-3; D is perhaps TRBD2 (7 bases). There are 17 residues in the CDR3. Germline CDR1 is SGHNT and CDR2 is YYREEE (reference sequence). Trimming stripped 4 bases from V and 5 bases from J, with 23 bases between. DNA of the CDR3: TGTGCCAGCAGCACCTTAAAGGCGGGGGCTTTAATAGATACGCAGTATTTT. Amino acid sequence: CASSTLKAGALIDTQYF. Supplemented by reference TRBV5-4 and TRBJ2-3, the full variable domain reads ETGVTQSPTHLIKTRGQQVTLRCSSQSGHNTVSWYQQALGQGPQFIFQYYREEENGRGNFPPRFSGLQFPNYSSELNVNALELDDSALYLCASSTLKAGALIDTQYFGPGTRLTVL.

This clonotype has ten or more counts. J is TRBJ2-2 and V is TRBV6-4, with a tentative D call TRBD2 (6 bases). With 2 bases removed from V and 7 bases from J, the gap between germline ends came to 14 bases. The CDR3 has 15 residues. From germline, CDR1 is MRHNA and CDR2 SNTAGT. DNA for the CDR3: TGTGCCAGCAGTGACAGACTAGATTTCGGCGGGGAGCTGTTTTTT. Translation: CASSDRLDFGGELFF.

The gene calls are TRBV4-2 and TRBJ2-7, with 7 bases fitting TRBD1. CDR3 length: 15 amino acids. The ends lost 4 bases at V and 2 bases at J; junction bases unmatched: 8. Germline V CDR1 and CDR2: LGHNA, YNFKEQ. The CDR3 is CASSRDAGTAYEQYF. DNA of the CDR3: TGTGCCAGCAGCCGGGATGCTGGGACAGCCTACGAGCAGTACTTC.

CDR3: CASRVTSGATDTQYF. In nucleotides, the CDR3 is TGTGCCAGCAGGGTTACTAGCGGGGCAACAGATACGCAGTATTTT. The rearrangement uses TRBV2 and TRBJ2-3; the match to TRBD2 covers 10 bases. The V and J ends lost 6 bases and 3 bases, in that order; junction bases with no gene match: 6. CDR1 and CDR2 (germline): SNHLY, FYNNEI. This CDR3 has 15 amino acids.

This clonotype was picked up many times. The chain joins TRBV11-2 to TRBJ2-2; the D gene is possibly TRBD1 (6 bases). The CDR3 length is 15 residues. CDR1 is SGHAT, CDR2 FQNNGV, per germline. The V end lost 5 bases, the J end lost 4 bases, and 14 bases lay between the germline ends. The CDR3 sequence: CASSLRTVGTGELFF. Written as DNA, the CDR3 is TGTGCCAGCAGCCTACGGACAGTTGGCACCGGGGAGCTGTTTTTT.

This clonotype appeared many times. This sequence joins TRBV5-5 and TRBJ1-5, with D possibly being TRBD1 (6 bases). Trimming stripped 4 bases from V and 4 bases from J, with 12 bases between. Germline V gene data show CDR1 as SGHKS and CDR2 as YYEKEE (reference sequence). There are 14 residues in the CDR3. The CDR3 loop reads CASSLRTGNQPQHF. CDR3 sequence (DNA): TGTGCCAGCAGCCTGAGAACAGGGAATCAGCCCCAGCATTTT.

The table lists this clonotype with a few counts. The chain combines TRBV9 with TRBJ2-3; the D gene is possibly TRBD2 (6 bases). Germline V gene sequence: CDR1 SGDLS, CDR2 YYNGEE. This CDR3 is built from 15 residues. V lost 0 bases, J lost 3 bases, and 11 bases lay in between. DNA for the CDR3: TGTGCCAGCAGCGTAGATGAGGGGAGGACAGATACGCAGTATTTT. It encodes CASSVDEGRTDTQYF.

V is TRBV7-4 and J is TRBJ2-5, with D perhaps matching TRBD1 (6 bases). CDR1 is SGHVT and CDR2 is SQSDAQ in the germline V gene. The V end lost 6 bases, the J end lost 6 bases, and 20 bases lay between the germline ends. The CDR3 extends over 15 amino acids. This CDR3 is CASSRTGSPSKTQYF. The CDR3 DNA is TGTGCCAGCAGTCGCACAGGGTCGCCTTCCAAGACCCAGTACTTC.

This clonotype appeared many times. V usage is TRBV29-1 and J usage is TRBJ2-2; D not certain. The CDR3 consists of 13 residues. Germline CDR1 reads SQVTM; CDR2 reads ANQGSEA. The V gene lost 0 bases and the J gene lost 2 bases, with 4 bases spanning the gap. CDR3 sequence (DNA): TGCAGCGTTGAAGAGGCAAACACCGGGGAGCTGTTTTTT. Amino acid sequence: CSVEEANTGELFF.

In its sample, this clonotype was seen many times. CDR3 coding DNA: TGCGCCAGCAGCTTTCCTCCCGACTCACGGGACATATCCTACGAGCAGTACTTC. The encoded protein is CASSFPPDSRDISYEQYF. The chain couples TRBV10-2 to TRBJ2-7, with D perhaps TRBD1 (6 bases). This CDR3 is 18 amino acids long. In germline, CDR1 is WSHSY, CDR2 SAAADI. V was trimmed by 6 bases and J by 1 base, leaving 25 bases between them.

This clonotype has just a few counts. This chain uses TRBV30 with TRBJ2-5; D is unclear. The length of the CDR3 is 13 residues. Germline V lookup: CDR1 GTSNPN, CDR2 SVGIG (reference sequence). The V and J ends lost 0 bases and 3 bases respectively, with 8 bases between them. CDR3 sequence (DNA): TGTGCCTGGAGTGTTAAAGGGAAAGAGACCCAGTACTTC. Translating gives CAWSVKGKETQYF.

This clonotype was found a few times. This chain uses TRBV7-2 with TRBJ1-4; D gene uncertain. The CDR3 has 14 amino acids. The germline gives CDR1 SGHTA, CDR2 FQGNSA. Trimming pared 2 bases from V and 8 bases from J, leaving 12 bases between. Here the CDR3 reads CASSLSVSHEKLFF. For the CDR3, the DNA is TGTGCCAGCAGCTTATCTGTTTCCCACGAAAAACTGTTTTTT.

This clonotype was recorded at least ten times. Relative to the germline gene, one junction end is altered; a read error may explain this. The rearrangement uses TRBV29-1 and TRBJ1-3, with D unclear. The CDR3 consists of 15 residues. Germline lookup yields CDR1 SQVTM and CDR2 ANQGSEA. The CDR3 sequence is CSVKDGPHSGNTIYF. For the CDR3, the DNA is TGCAGCGTTAAAGACGGTCCCCACTCTGGAAACACCATATATTTT.

This clonotype was seen at least ten times. The J gene is TRBJ2-3, the V gene TRBV7-2, with TRBD2 identical over 9 bases. This CDR3 is built from 17 residues. The germline gives CDR1 SGHTA, CDR2 FQGNSA. The trim removed 2 bases at V and 4 bases at J, leaving 10 bases unmatched. CDR3 protein: CASSLFGGASGADTQYF. The CDR3 DNA reads TGTGCCAGCAGCTTATTTGGGGGGGCTAGCGGGGCAGATACGCAGTATTTT.

This clonotype occurred a few times. The chain combines TRBV20-1 with TRBJ1-5, with 7 nucleotides matching TRBD1. Germline V gives CDR1 DFQATT, CDR2 SNEGSKA (reference sequence). The CDR3 loop spans 16 amino acids. Trimming removed 4 bases from V and 3 bases from J; junction bases left unmatched: 12. Written as DNA, the CDR3 is TGCAGTGCTAACCGACAGGGAGGTAGGAACAATCAGCCCCAGCATTTT. This encodes CSANRQGGRNNQPQHF.

This clonotype was recorded at least ten times. This sequence joins TRBV5-6 and TRBJ1-6; D remains unclear. There are 15 residues in the CDR3. Germline assignment: CDR1 SGHDT and CDR2 YYEEEE. The V end lost 3 bases, the J end lost 7 bases, and 14 bases lay between the germline ends. CDR3 in amino acids: CASSYQGRRNSPLHF. CDR3 nucleotide sequence: TGTGCCAGCAGCTACCAAGGACGGAGGAATTCACCCCTCCACTTT. Filled out from reference TRBV5-6 and TRBJ1-6, the complete variable domain reads DAGVTQSPTHLIKTRGQQVTLRCSPKSGHDTVSWYQQALGQGPQFIFQYYEEEERQRGNFPDRFSGHQFPNYSSELNVNALLLGDSALYLCASSYQGRRNSPLHFGNGTRLTVT.

The gene calls are TRBV7-7 and TRBJ2-1; 10 bases agree with TRBD2. Germline loops: CDR1 SSHAT, CDR2 FNYEAQ (reference sequence). CDR3 length: 19 amino acids. V trimming: 5 bases; J trimming: 2 bases; junction bases outside the gene matches: 15. CDR3 loop: CASSPRWSGREIAYNEQFF. For the CDR3, the DNA is TGTGCCAGCAGCCCCCGTTGGAGCGGGAGGGAGATTGCCTACAATGAGCAGTTCTTC. The whole variable domain, filled in from reference TRBV7-7 and TRBJ2-1, reads GAGVSQSPRYKVTKRGQDVTLRCDPISSHATLYWYQQALGQGPEFLTYFNYEAQPDKSGLPSDRFSAERPEGSISTLTIQRTEQRDSAMYRCASSPRWSGREIAYNEQFFGPGTRLTVL.

This clonotype has only a few counts. The rearrangement joins TRBV6-5 to TRBJ2-7; TRBD1 is a possible D gene (6 bases). The V and J ends lost 8 bases and 4 bases respectively, with 24 bases between them. The germline V gene encodes CDR1 MNHEY and CDR2 SVGAGI. The CDR3 length is 16 residues. The CDR3 reads CASQMEWDTVYYEQYF. The CDR3 nucleotides are TGTGCCAGCCAGATGGAATGGGACACGGTTTATTACGAGCAGTACTTC.

This clonotype was seen ten or more times. The J gene is TRBJ2-7, the V gene TRBV12-3 or TRBV12-4; 9 bases are a match to TRBD1. The CDR3 runs to 14 residues. The V gene end was trimmed by 5 bases and the J gene end by 6 bases; junction bases not matched to a gene: 8. For the CDR3, the DNA is TGTGCCAGCAGTGATTCCGGGACAGGGCTCGAGCAGTACTTC. Residues: CASSDSGTGLEQYF.

The genes are TRBV2 and TRBJ1-2; D is possibly TRBD1 (5 bases). Trimming stripped 6 bases from V and 2 bases from J, with 13 bases between. This CDR3 region has 14 residues. The germline CDR1 and CDR2 sequences are SNHLY and FYNNEI. CDR3 coding DNA: TGTGCCAGCAGACCGGGACGGTTGAACTATGGCTACACCTTC. Translating gives CASRPGRLNYGYTF.

At least ten counts were recorded for this clonotype. The rearrangement joins TRBV12-3 or TRBV12-4 to TRBJ2-7; TRBD1 might be the D (6 bases). V lost 7 bases and J lost 4, with 14 bases in between. The CDR3 is made up of 13 amino acids. The CDR3, as DNA: TGTGCCAGCACCGCCAGGGGTGAATACGAGCAGTACTTC. Translated, it gives CASTARGEYEQYF.

Only a few counts were recorded for this clonotype. The chain links TRBV2 to TRBJ2-6; tentatively, D is TRBD1 (6 bases). The CDR3 extends over 16 amino acids. V lost 7 bases and J 9 bases, leaving 22 bases between the germline ends. Germline values: CDR1 SNHLY, CDR2 FYNNEI. The CDR3 sequence: CASIPSRGKEDNVLTF. In DNA, the CDR3 is TGTGCCAGCATTCCCTCTAGGGGGAAAGAGGACAACGTCCTGACTTTC.

In this sample, this clonotype turned up a few times. The chain links TRBV27 to TRBJ2-2; TRBD1 matches at 8 bases. This CDR3 spans 14 amino acids. Unmatched junction bases numbered 4, after V lost 5 bases and J lost 5 bases. Germline-derived CDR1 and CDR2 are MNHEY and SMNVEV (reference sequence). CDR3 nucleotides: TGTGCCAGCAGTCACGGACAGGGAACCGGGGAGCTGTTTTTT. Translation: CASSHGQGTGELFF.

This clonotype was observed a few times. This chain connects TRBV6-4 to TRBJ2-1; D might be TRBD1 or TRBD2, each matching 5 bases. Trimming removed 2 bases from V and 0 bases from J, with 5 bases in between. The V gene's germline CDR1 is MRHNA and CDR2 SNTAGT. This CDR3 is 14 amino acids long. The CDR3 DNA reads TGTGCCAGCAGTGACGGGGGCTCCTACAATGAGCAGTTCTTC. It yields the protein CASSDGGSYNEQFF.